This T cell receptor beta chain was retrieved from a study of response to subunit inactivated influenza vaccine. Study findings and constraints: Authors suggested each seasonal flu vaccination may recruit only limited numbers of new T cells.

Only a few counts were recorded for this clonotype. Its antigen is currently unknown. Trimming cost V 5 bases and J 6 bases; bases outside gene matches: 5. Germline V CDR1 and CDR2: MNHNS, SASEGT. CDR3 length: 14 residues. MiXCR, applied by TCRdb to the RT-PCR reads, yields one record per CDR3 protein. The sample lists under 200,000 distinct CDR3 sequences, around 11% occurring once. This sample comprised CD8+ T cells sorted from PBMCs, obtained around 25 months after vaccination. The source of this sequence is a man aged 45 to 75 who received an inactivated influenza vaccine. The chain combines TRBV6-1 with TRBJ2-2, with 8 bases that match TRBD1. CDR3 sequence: CASSPDRVPGELFF. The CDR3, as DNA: TGTGCCAGCAGTCCGGACAGGGTACCCGGGGAGCTGTTTTTT.